This T cell receptor beta chain was profiled in a study of blood T cell repertoires in COVID-19. Study as a whole: Italy, Spain and the United States were the sources of the convalescent and acute COVID-19 samples. Sources were T cells, B-cell-depleted T cells, or PBMCs; the material itself was cDNA or gDNA.

The CDR3 has 15 residues. Unmatched junction bases numbered 9, after V lost 5 bases and J lost 4 bases. Germline V CDR1 and CDR2: SGHTA, FQGNSA. The method was immunoSEQ multiplex PCR; TCRdb's version includes in-frame clones alone and lacks a portion of them. There are some 100,000 clones in the sample; roughly 87% occur only once, and around 7.2% lies in the top ten. The sequence derives from a man aged 30 to 39 in a cohort sampled during active COVID-19. The chain carries TRBV7-2 and TRBJ2-7, with 9 bases that match TRBD2. The specimen sequenced was peripheral blood. In DNA form, the CDR3 reads TGTGCCAGCAGCACCGATAGCGGGGGATGGTACGAGCAGTACTTC. Amino acid sequence: CASSTDSGGWYEQYF.